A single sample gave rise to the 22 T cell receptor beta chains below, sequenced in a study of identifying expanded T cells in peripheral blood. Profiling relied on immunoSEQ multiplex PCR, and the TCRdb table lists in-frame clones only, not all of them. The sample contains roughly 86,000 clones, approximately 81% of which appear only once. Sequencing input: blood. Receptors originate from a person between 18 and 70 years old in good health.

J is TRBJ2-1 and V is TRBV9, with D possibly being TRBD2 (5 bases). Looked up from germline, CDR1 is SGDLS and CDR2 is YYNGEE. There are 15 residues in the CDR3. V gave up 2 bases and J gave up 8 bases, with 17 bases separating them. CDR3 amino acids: CASSVDGGSRDEQFF. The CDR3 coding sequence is TGTGCCAGCAGCGTGGACGGAGGATCGCGTGATGAGCAGTTCTTC.

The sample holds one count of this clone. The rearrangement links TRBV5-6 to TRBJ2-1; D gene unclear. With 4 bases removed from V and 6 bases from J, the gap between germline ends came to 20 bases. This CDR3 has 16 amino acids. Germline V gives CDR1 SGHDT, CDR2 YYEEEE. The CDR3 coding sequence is TGTGCCAGCAGCCTTCCCCAGGCGGACCCAATCAATGAGCAGTTCTTC. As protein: CASSLPQADPINEQFF.

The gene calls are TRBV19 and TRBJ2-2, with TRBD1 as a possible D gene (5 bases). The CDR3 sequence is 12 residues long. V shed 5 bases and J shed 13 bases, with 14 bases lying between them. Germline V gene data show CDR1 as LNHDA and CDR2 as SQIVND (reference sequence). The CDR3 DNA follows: TGTGCCAGTAGTCCATCAGGGAAGAGGCTGTTTTTT. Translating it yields CASSPSGKRLFF. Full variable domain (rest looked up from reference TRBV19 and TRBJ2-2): DGGITQSPKYLFRKEGQNVTLSCEQNLNHDAMYWYRQDPGQGLRLIYYSQIVNDFQKGDIAEGYSVSREKKESFPLTVTSAQKNPTAFYLCASSPSGKRLFFGEGSRLTVL.

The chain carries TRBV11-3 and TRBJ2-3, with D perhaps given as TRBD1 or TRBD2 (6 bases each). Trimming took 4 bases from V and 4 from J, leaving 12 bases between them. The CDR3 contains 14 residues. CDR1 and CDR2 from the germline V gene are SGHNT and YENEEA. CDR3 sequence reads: CASSWGRGSDTQYF. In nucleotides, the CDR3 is TGTGCCAGCAGCTGGGGGCGGGGTTCAGATACGCAGTATTTT.

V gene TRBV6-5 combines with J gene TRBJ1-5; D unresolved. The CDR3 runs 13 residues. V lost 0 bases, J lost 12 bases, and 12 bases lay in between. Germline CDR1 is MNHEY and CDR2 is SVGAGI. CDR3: CASSYSKVGSQHF. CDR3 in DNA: TGTGCCAGCAGTTACTCGAAGGTCGGCAGCCAGCATTTT.

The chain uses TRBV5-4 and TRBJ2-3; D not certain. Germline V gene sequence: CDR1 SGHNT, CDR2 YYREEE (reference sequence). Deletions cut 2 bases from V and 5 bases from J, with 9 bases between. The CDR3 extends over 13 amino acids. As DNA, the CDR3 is TGTGCCAGCAGCTTAATGGTCGAAGATACGCAGTATTTT. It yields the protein CASSLMVEDTQYF.

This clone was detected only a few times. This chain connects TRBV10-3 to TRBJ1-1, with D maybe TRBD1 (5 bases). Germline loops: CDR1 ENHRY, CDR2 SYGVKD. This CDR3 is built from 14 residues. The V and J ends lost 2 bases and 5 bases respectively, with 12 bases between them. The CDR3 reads CAISERAGRTEAFF. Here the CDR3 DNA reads TGTGCCATCAGTGAGAGGGCAGGGAGGACTGAAGCTTTCTTT.

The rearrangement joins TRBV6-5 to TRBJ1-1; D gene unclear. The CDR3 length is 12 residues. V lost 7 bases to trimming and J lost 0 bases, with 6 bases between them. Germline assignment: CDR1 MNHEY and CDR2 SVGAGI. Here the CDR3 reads CASTGVNTEAFF. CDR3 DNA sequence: TGTGCCAGCACCGGGGTGAACACTGAAGCTTTCTTT.

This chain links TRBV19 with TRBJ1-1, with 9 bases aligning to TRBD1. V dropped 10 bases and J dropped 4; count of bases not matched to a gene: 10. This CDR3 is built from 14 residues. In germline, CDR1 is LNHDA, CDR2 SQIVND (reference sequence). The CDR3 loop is CATDRGFAITEAFF. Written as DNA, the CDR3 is TGTGCCACGGACAGGGGATTTGCTATCACTGAAGCTTTCTTT.

DNA for the CDR3: TGTGCCATCAGTGACACAGAACTTGAAGCTTTCTTT. It encodes CAISDTELEAFF. The chain uses TRBV10-3 and TRBJ1-1; the D is unclear. The germline V gene has CDR1 ENHRY and CDR2 SYGVKD. Trimming pared 3 bases from V and 7 bases from J, leaving 9 bases between. This CDR3 comprises 12 residues.

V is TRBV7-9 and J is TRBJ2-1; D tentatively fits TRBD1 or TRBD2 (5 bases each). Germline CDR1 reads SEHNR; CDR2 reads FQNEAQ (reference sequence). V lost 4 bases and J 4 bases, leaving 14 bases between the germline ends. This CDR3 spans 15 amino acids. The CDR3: CASSWGSHRYNEQFF. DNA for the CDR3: TGTGCCAGCAGCTGGGGGTCGCATCGATACAATGAGCAGTTCTTC.

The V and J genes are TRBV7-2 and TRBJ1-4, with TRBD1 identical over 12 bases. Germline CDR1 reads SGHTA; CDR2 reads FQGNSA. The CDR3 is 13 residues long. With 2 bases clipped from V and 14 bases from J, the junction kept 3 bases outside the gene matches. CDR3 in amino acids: CASSLFGTGGLFF. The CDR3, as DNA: TGTGCCAGCAGCTTATTCGGGACAGGGGGCCTGTTTTTT.

Written as DNA, the CDR3 is TGTGCCAGCGTCCGGGATCACTCCTACGAGCAGTACTTC. Translation gives CASVRDHSYEQYF. The rearrangement uses TRBV7-9 and TRBJ2-7; D perhaps matches TRBD2 (5 bases). CDR3 length: 13 amino acids. The germline gives CDR1 SEHNR, CDR2 FQNEAQ (reference sequence). V shed 8 bases and J shed 0 bases, with 11 bases lying between them.

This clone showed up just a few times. CDR3 in DNA: TGTGCCAGCAGCTTAACTAACTATGGCTACACCTTC. Amino acids: CASSLTNYGYTF. The V call is TRBV11-2, the J call TRBJ1-2; D remains ambiguous. V lost 2 bases to trimming and J lost 0 bases, with 1 base between them. The CDR3 consists of 12 residues. CDR1 and CDR2 (germline): SGHAT, FQNNGV.

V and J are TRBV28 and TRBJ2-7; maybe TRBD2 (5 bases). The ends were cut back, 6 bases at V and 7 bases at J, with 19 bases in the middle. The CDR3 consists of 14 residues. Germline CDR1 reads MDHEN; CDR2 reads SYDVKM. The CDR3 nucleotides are TGTGCCAGCAGACTAGACGAGGAGCCGGGGGAGCAGTACTTC. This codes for CASRLDEEPGEQYF.

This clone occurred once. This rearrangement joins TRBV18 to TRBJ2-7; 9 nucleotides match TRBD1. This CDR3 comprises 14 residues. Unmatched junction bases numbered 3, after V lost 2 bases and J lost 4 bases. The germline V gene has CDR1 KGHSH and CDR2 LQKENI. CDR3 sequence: CASSPRDRGYEQYF. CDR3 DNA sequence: TGTGCCAGCTCACCAAGAGACAGGGGGTACGAGCAGTACTTC.

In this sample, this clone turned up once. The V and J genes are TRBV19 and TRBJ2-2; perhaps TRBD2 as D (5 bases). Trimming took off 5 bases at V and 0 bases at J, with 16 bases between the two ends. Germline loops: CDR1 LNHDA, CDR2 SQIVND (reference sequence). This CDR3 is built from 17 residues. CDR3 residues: CASSPRAYSTNTGELFF. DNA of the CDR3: TGTGCCAGTAGTCCGAGGGCCTATTCTACGAACACCGGGGAGCTGTTTTTT.

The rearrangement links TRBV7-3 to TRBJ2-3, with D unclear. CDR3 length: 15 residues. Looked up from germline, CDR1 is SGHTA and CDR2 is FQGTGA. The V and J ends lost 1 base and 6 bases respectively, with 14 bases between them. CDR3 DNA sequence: TGTGCCAGCAGCTTAATCCTTAGTTCCACTGATACGCAGTATTTT. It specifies CASSLILSSTDTQYF.

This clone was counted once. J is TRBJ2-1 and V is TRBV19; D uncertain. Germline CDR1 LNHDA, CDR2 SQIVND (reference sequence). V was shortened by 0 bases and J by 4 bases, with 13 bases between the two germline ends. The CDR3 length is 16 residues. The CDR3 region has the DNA TGTGCCAGTAGTATAGATCCCTCCGGATCTTACAATGAGCAGTTCTTC. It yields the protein CASSIDPSGSYNEQFF. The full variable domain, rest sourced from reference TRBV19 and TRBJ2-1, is DGGITQSPKYLFRKEGQNVTLSCEQNLNHDAMYWYRQDPGQGLRLIYYSQIVNDFQKGDIAEGYSVSREKKESFPLTVTSAQKNPTAFYLCASSIDPSGSYNEQFFGPGTRLTVL.

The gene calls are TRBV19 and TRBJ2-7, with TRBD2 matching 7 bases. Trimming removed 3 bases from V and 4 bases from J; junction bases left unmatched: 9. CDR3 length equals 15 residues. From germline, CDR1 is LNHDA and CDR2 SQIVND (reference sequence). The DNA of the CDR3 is TGTGCCAGTAGTATCGGCGGGGGACCCAGATACGAGCAGTACTTC. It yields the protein CASSIGGGPRYEQYF.

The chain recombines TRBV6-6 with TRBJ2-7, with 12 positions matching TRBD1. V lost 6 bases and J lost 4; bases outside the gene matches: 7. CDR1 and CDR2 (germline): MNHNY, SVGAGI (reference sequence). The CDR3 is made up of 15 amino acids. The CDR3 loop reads CASRRAGQGAYEQYF. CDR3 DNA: TGTGCCAGCAGGCGCGCGGGACAGGGGGCATACGAGCAGTACTTC.

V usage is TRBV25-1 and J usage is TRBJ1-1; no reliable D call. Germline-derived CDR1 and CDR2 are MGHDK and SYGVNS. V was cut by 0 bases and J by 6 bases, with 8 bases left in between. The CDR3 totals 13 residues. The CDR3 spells CASSEYYGAEAFF. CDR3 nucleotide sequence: TGTGCCAGCAGTGAATATTACGGGGCTGAAGCTTTCTTT.